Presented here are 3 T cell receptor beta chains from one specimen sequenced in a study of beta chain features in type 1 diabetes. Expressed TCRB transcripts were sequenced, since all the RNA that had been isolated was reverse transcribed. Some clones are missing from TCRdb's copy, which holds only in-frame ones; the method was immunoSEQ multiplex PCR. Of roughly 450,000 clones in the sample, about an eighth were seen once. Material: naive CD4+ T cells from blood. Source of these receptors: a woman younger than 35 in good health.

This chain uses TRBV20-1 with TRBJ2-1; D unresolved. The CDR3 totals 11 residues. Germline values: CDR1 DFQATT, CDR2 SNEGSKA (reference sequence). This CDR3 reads CSVDSYNEQFF. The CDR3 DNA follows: TGCAGCGTCGATTCCTACAATGAGCAGTTCTTC.

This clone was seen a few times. Written as DNA, the CDR3 is TGCGCCAGCAGCCAAGACCTACAGTCGAGCTCCTACAATGAGCAGTTCTTC. This sequence encodes CASSQDLQSSSYNEQFF. The rearrangement joins TRBV4-3 to TRBJ2-1; D unresolved. With 0 bases removed from V and 0 bases from J, the gap between germline ends came to 12 bases. Germline CDR1 reads LGHNA; CDR2 reads YSLEER. The CDR3 length is 17 residues.

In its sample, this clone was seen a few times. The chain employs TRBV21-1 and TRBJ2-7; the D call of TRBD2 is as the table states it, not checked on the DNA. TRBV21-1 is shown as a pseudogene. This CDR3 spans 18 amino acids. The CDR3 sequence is CASIPARPAPISSYEQYV. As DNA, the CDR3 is TGTGCCAGCATACCAGCGAGGCCAGCTCCTATCAGCTCCTACGAGCAGTACGTC.